A single T cell receptor beta chain is shown here with its context. CDR1 is SGDLS and CDR2 is YYNGEE in the germline V gene. The trim removed 3 bases at V and 5 bases at J, leaving 16 bases unmatched. The CDR3 is 18 residues long. Time point indicated: after dendritic cell vaccination, including at tumor progression/relapse. None of the glioblastoma patients had an isocitrate dehydrogenase mutation. Before vaccination, two weeks after the third vaccination, and at progression, PBMC were collected. These data are taken from a study of glioma-infiltrating T cells after dendritic cell vaccination. The immunoSEQ assay amplified TCRB CDR3 from up to roughly 2 ug DNA. The primer mix had 60 V beta and 13 J beta primers. The repertoire was sequenced with immunoSEQ multiplex PCR; TCRdb's copy has only in-frame clones and lacks some. Here the sample spans 75,000 to 95,000 clones, around 86% being singletons.

This sample comprised blood, obtained after dendritic cell vaccination. This chain uses TRBV9 with TRBJ1-1; TRBD1 agrees at 10 bases. The sequence was collected from a human donor with glioblastoma. CDR3 sequence reads: CASSDPRDRGLRGTEAFF. In nucleotides, the CDR3 is TGTGCCAGCAGCGACCCCCGGGACAGGGGCCTTAGGGGTACTGAAGCTTTCTTT.